These 30 T cell receptor beta chains share one sample of origin, sequenced in a study of blood T cell repertoires in COVID-19 (dated by TCRdb to 2020 to 2021). The library relied on the immunoSEQ multiplex PCR assay. Drawn from immuneACCESS, this table holds only the in-frame rearrangements with V and J called that TCRdb kept. Clones are partly lost; checked studies trace under half to an unresolved V gene and leave the rest unexplained. Within this sample are some 210,000 clones, with roughly 84% of them counted one time only. The ten largest clones add up to less than 20% of the sample. Source material: peripheral blood. These receptors came from a human donor in a cohort sampled during active COVID-19.

This chain joins TRBV28 and TRBJ1-2; the D gene is possibly TRBD1 (6 bases). The CDR3 extends over 14 amino acids. Germline lookup yields CDR1 MDHEN and CDR2 SYDVKM. V dropped 6 bases and J dropped 5 bases, with 16 bases sitting between them. CDR3 coding DNA: TGTGCCAGCAGCCGAACAGGGTCATCTTATGGCTACACCTTC. This translates into CASSRTGSSYGYTF.

CDR3 bases: TGCGCCAGCATCGACGGCGGGGGGACAGATACGCAGTATTTT. It encodes CASIDGGGTDTQYF. The V gene is TRBV5-1, the J gene TRBJ2-3; 8 bases align to TRBD2. The CDR3 loop spans 14 amino acids. V lost 6 bases and J lost 3; bases outside the gene matches: 6. CDR1 and CDR2 (germline): SGHRS, YFSETQ. Variable domain in full (rest from reference TRBV5-1 and TRBJ2-3): KAGVTQTPRYLIKTRGQQVTLSCSPISGHRSVSWYQQTPGQGLQFLFEYFSETQRNKGNFPGRFSGRQFSNSRSEMNVSTLELGDSALYLCASIDGGGTDTQYFGPGTRLTVL.

The chain couples TRBV5-6 to TRBJ2-1; 14 nucleotides match TRBD2. CDR3 length: 14 residues. V lost 4 bases, J lost 8 bases, and 2 bases stayed unmatched. Germline CDR1 is SGHDT and CDR2 is YYEEEE. The CDR3 coding sequence is TGTGCCAGCAGCGGGGGACTAGCGGGAGATGAGCAGTTCTTC. It yields the protein CASSGGLAGDEQFF.

The rearrangement joins TRBV6-2 or TRBV6-3 to TRBJ1-2; D perhaps matches TRBD1 (5 bases). CDR3 length: 16 amino acids. The germline V gene encodes CDR1 MNHEY and CDR2 SVGEGT. V dropped 0 bases and J dropped 5 bases, with 16 bases sitting between them. The CDR3 loop is CASSYSTETAIYGYTF. The CDR3, as DNA: TGTGCCAGCAGTTACTCGACTGAGACAGCTATTTATGGCTACACCTTC.

In its sample, this clone was seen a few times. This chain uses TRBV19 with TRBJ1-1, with D uncertain. The CDR3 has 14 amino acids. The germline CDR1 and CDR2 sequences are LNHDA and SQIVND (reference sequence). The V gene lost 3 bases and the J gene lost 2 bases, with 10 bases spanning the gap. The CDR3 bases are TGTGCCAGTAGTATTCTCCAGGCTAACACTGAAGCTTTCTTT. As protein: CASSILQANTEAFF. The entire variable domain, with the rest obtained from reference TRBV19 and TRBJ1-1, is as follows: DGGITQSPKYLFRKEGQNVTLSCEQNLNHDAMYWYRQDPGQGLRLIYYSQIVNDFQKGDIAEGYSVSREKKESFPLTVTSAQKNPTAFYLCASSILQANTEAFFGQGTRLTVV.

The chain is built from TRBV11-2 and TRBJ2-6, with D hard to call. V was clipped by 0 bases and J by 0 bases, with 6 bases between them. The CDR3 is 16 amino acids. Per germline, CDR1 SGHAT and CDR2 FQNNGV. In DNA form, the CDR3 reads TGTGCCAGCAGCTTAGACAGGTTCTCTGGGGCCAACGTCCTGACTTTC. This translates into CASSLDRFSGANVLTF.

This sequence joins TRBV9 and TRBJ2-3, with D maybe TRBD2 (5 bases). CDR1 and CDR2 from the germline V gene are SGDLS and YYNGEE. Trimming removed 2 bases from V and 2 bases from J, with 9 bases in between. The length of the CDR3 is 14 residues. The CDR3 loop reads CASSVLADTDTQYF. The CDR3 DNA sequence: TGTGCCAGCAGCGTTCTAGCCGACACAGATACGCAGTATTTT.

This clone turned up a few times. The chain couples TRBV5-1 to TRBJ2-2, with a tentative D call TRBD1 (6 bases). V was pared by 2 bases and J by 0 bases, with 11 bases between. The germline gives CDR1 SGHRS, CDR2 YFSETQ. The CDR3 covers 16 residues. DNA of the CDR3: TGCGCCAGCAGCTTAGGACAGCAAGCGAACACCGGGGAGCTGTTTTTT. It is translated as CASSLGQQANTGELFF.

The V gene is TRBV9, the J gene TRBJ1-3; 7 nucleotides match TRBD1. This CDR3 is 17 amino acids long. After removal of 0 bases from V and 2 bases from J, the junction contained 8 bases not matched to a gene. Germline V gives CDR1 SGDLS, CDR2 YYNGEE. The DNA for the CDR3 is TGTGCCAGCAGCGTAGCCTCAAGCAGGGGGACTGGAAACACCATATATTTT. This gives the protein CASSVASSRGTGNTIYF.

The genes are TRBV4-2 and TRBJ1-6, with D maybe TRBD1 (5 bases). V was clipped by 0 bases and J by 7 bases, with 13 bases between them. The CDR3 covers 16 residues. Germline V gene lookup returns CDR1 LGHNA and CDR2 YNFKEQ. The CDR3 protein is CASSQDGRGVNSPLHF. The CDR3 DNA follows: TGTGCCAGCAGCCAAGATGGGAGGGGTGTAAATTCACCCCTCCACTTT.

V is TRBV18 and J is TRBJ1-3; D is undetermined. The CDR3 loop spans 12 amino acids. Looked up from germline, CDR1 is KGHSH and CDR2 is LQKENI. V was cut by 6 bases and J by 4 bases, with 7 bases left in between. CDR3 nucleotide sequence: TGTGCCAGCTCCCCGAGGGGAAACACCATATATTTT. This codes for CASSPRGNTIYF.

The chain is built from TRBV6-1 and TRBJ1-2; D perhaps matches TRBD1 (6 bases). The CDR3 loop spans 13 amino acids. V lost 2 bases and J 8 bases, leaving 12 bases between the germline ends. Germline-derived CDR1 and CDR2 are MNHNS and SASEGT. CDR3 in DNA: TGTGCCAGCAGTGAATTGGCAGGGGAGGGCTACACCTTC. It yields the protein CASSELAGEGYTF.

Worth noting for this clone: Other DNA sequences in this specimen translate into the identical CDR3. This sequence joins TRBV5-1 and TRBJ2-3; D is perhaps TRBD1 (5 bases). Germline V gene lookup returns CDR1 SGHRS and CDR2 YFSETQ. V lost 0 bases and J lost 1, with 9 bases in between. The CDR3 length is 15 residues. This CDR3 is CASSLGGRGTDTQYF. CDR3 DNA: TGCGCCAGCAGCTTGGGCGGCAGGGGCACAGATACGCAGTATTTT.

CDR3 coding DNA: TGTGCCAGCAGCGCCTTTACAGGGGGCACTGAAGCTTTCTTT. This translates into CASSAFTGGTEAFF. The chain combines TRBV9 with TRBJ1-1; 8 positions match TRBD1. Germline CDR1 and CDR2: SGDLS and YYNGEE. With V trimmed by 3 bases and J by 4 bases, 5 bases remained unmatched. This CDR3 is 14 amino acids long.

Many counts were recorded for this clone. V is TRBV4-1 and J is TRBJ1-2; 10 positions agree with TRBD1. Germline CDR1 MGHRA, CDR2 YSYEKL. This CDR3 is 18 amino acids long. Losses at the gene ends were 0 bases for V and 2 bases for J; bases not matched to a gene: 9. Here the CDR3 DNA reads TGCGCCAGCAGCCAAGATCATGCGGGACAGGGGAGGAACTATGGCTACACCTTC. Translating it yields CASSQDHAGQGRNYGYTF.

The rearrangement joins TRBV2 to TRBJ1-4; D not certain. Trimming shortened V by 6 bases and J by 7 bases, and 18 bases separated the two germline ends. The length of the CDR3 is 15 residues. Germline CDR1 is SNHLY and CDR2 is FYNNEI. The CDR3 DNA reads TGTGCCAGCAGCGTGCGTACGGGTATTAGTGAAAAACTGTTTTTT. Protein product: CASSVRTGISEKLFF.

J is TRBJ2-1 and V is TRBV11-3; 7 nucleotides line up with TRBD1. CDR3 size: 14 residues. Germline loops: CDR1 SGHNT, CDR2 YENEEA. The trim removed 5 bases at V and 5 bases at J, leaving 6 bases unmatched. The CDR3 loop is CASSPGTVNNEQFF. In DNA, the CDR3 is TGTGCCAGCAGCCCCGGGACAGTCAACAATGAGCAGTTCTTC.

The chain couples TRBV7-9 to TRBJ1-1, with no clear D. The CDR3 has 12 residues. Germline V lookup: CDR1 SEHNR, CDR2 FQNEAQ (reference sequence). Trimming took 5 bases from V and 3 from J, leaving 7 bases between them. DNA for the CDR3: TGTGCCAGCAGCCGAACATACACTGAAGCTTTCTTT. Translation: CASSRTYTEAFF.

This clone was picked up one time. The chain recombines TRBV19 with TRBJ2-1; 7 bases match TRBD2. Germline V CDR1 and CDR2: LNHDA, SQIVND (reference sequence). The V and J ends lost 5 bases and 8 bases, in that order; junction bases with no gene match: 6. This CDR3 has 13 amino acids. This CDR3 is CASSLGREYEQFF. In nucleotides, the CDR3 is TGTGCCAGTAGTCTCGGGCGGGAGTATGAGCAGTTCTTC.

The chain joins TRBV10-3 to TRBJ2-2; tentatively, D is TRBD2 (7 bases). The CDR3 has 14 amino acids. Between the trimmed V and J ends, which lost 10 bases and 4 bases, there was a span of 16 bases. Germline CDR1 ENHRY, CDR2 SYGVKD. The CDR3 DNA reads as TGTGCCACCTGGGCGGGGGCGACCACCGGGGAGCTGTTTTTT. Amino acid sequence: CATWAGATTGELFF.

The chain links TRBV6-1 to TRBJ1-3; D gene ambiguous. Germline CDR1 reads MNHNS; CDR2 reads SASEGT. This CDR3 has 16 residues. Trimming pared 4 bases from V and 2 bases from J, leaving 15 bases between. The CDR3 DNA sequence: TGTGCCAGCAGTGGTGGTTTGGGCTGGGCTGGAAACACCATATATTTT. It encodes CASSGGLGWAGNTIYF.

The chain employs TRBV18 and TRBJ1-1; 8 nucleotides align to TRBD1. Germline-derived CDR1 and CDR2 are KGHSH and LQKENI. This CDR3 region has 15 residues. Trimming removed 3 bases from V and 4 bases from J; junction bases left unmatched: 7. This CDR3 reads CASSPNSGGGTEAFF. Written as DNA, the CDR3 is TGTGCCAGCTCACCCAATTCAGGGGGCGGCACTGAAGCTTTCTTT.

J is TRBJ1-2 and V is TRBV28, with D perhaps TRBD1 (6 bases). V lost 10 bases and J 1 base, leaving 10 bases between the germline ends. CDR1 is MDHEN and CDR2 is SYDVKM in the germline V gene. The CDR3 loop spans 12 amino acids. In nucleotides, the CDR3 is TGTGCCACGGGACAAATTAACTATGGCTACACCTTC. This encodes CATGQINYGYTF.

The chain combines TRBV7-2 with TRBJ2-2; D is unresolved. Germline V gene sequence: CDR1 SGHTA, CDR2 FQGNSA. V lost 2 bases to trimming and J lost 5 bases, with 12 bases between them. The CDR3 contains 15 residues. CDR3 protein: CASSLRSHRTGELFF. For the CDR3, the DNA is TGTGCCAGCAGCTTAAGGTCGCACAGAACCGGGGAGCTGTTTTTT.

The V call is TRBV30, the J call TRBJ2-7; 7 positions match TRBD1. Germline V lookup: CDR1 GTSNPN, CDR2 SVGIG (reference sequence). J gave up 2 bases and V 3 bases, and 4 bases lay outside the gene matches. The CDR3 loop spans 13 amino acids. Here the CDR3 DNA reads TGTGCCTGGAGGAGGGACAGACCCTACGAGCAGTACTTC. Translating it yields CAWRRDRPYEQYF.

This clone has just a few counts. V is TRBV5-1 and J is TRBJ1-4; a weak D match, TRBD1 (5 bases). From germline, CDR1 is SGHRS and CDR2 YFSETQ. This CDR3 is built from 15 residues. Trimming took off 0 bases at V and 6 bases at J, with 12 bases between the two ends. CDR3 residues: CASSLARGRYEKLFF. CDR3 nucleotides: TGCGCCAGCAGCTTGGCCCGGGGGAGGTATGAAAAACTGTTTTTT.

The chain couples TRBV7-6 to TRBJ2-5, with a possible D match to TRBD2 (5 bases). The V gene lost 5 bases and the J gene lost 7 bases, with 17 bases spanning the gap. Looked up from germline, CDR1 is SGHVS and CDR2 is FNYEAQ. This CDR3 is built from 14 residues. CDR3 region: CASSPVFTEGTQYF. CDR3 in DNA: TGTGCCAGCAGCCCCGTATTCACCGAGGGGACCCAGTACTTC.

The CDR3 sequence is CASSLPGQDFDTQYF. The CDR3 nucleotides are TGTGCCAGTAGTCTCCCGGGACAGGATTTCGATACGCAGTATTTT. The chain couples TRBV19 to TRBJ2-3, with 8 bases matching TRBD1. CDR1 is LNHDA and CDR2 is SQIVND in the germline V gene (reference sequence). This CDR3 region has 15 residues. J gave up 6 bases and V 5 bases, and 10 bases lay outside the gene matches.

This clone was observed once. J is TRBJ1-2 and V is TRBV19, with 7 bases lining up with TRBD1. From germline, CDR1 is LNHDA and CDR2 SQIVND (reference sequence). The V segment lost 6 bases and the J segment 0 bases; nucleotides outside the gene matches: 4. The CDR3 length is 14 residues. The CDR3 DNA sequence: TGTGCCAGTAGCCAAACAGGGGCTAACTATGGCTACACCTTC. It encodes CASSQTGANYGYTF.

This clone was detected a few times. The chain recombines TRBV11-2 with TRBJ2-7, with a weak D call TRBD1 (5 bases). The CDR3 totals 13 residues. Germline V CDR1 and CDR2: SGHAT, FQNNGV. V gave up 4 bases and J gave up 3 bases, with 10 bases separating them. Here the CDR3 reads CASSSMTVYEQYF. In DNA, the CDR3 is TGTGCCAGCAGCTCCATGACAGTCTACGAGCAGTACTTC.